The 27 T cell receptor beta chains listed next were all sequenced from one sample in a study of cytomegalovirus exposure and HLA in healthy donors. The data were produced by immunoSEQ multiplex PCR, yet TCRdb's version contains in-frame clones alone and is incomplete. Of about 260,000 clones detected, 90% appear once; the ten largest clones hold approximately 3.1%. What was sequenced was PBMCs. The receptors come from a woman under 40 in good health and CMV-seronegative.

This clone was observed a single time. The chain couples TRBV5-1 to TRBJ1-2; TRBD1 matches at 7 bases. Losses at the gene ends were 4 bases for V and 0 bases for J; bases not matched to a gene: 9. In germline, CDR1 is SGHRS, CDR2 YFSETQ. This CDR3 has 16 residues. For the CDR3, the DNA is TGCGCCAGCAGCCTGACGGCAGGGGGAACTAACTATGGCTACACCTTC. Its protein is CASSLTAGGTNYGYTF.

This clone showed up just a few times. The V call is TRBV29-1, the J call TRBJ2-1; maybe TRBD2 (5 bases). Trimming pared 6 bases from V and 9 bases from J, leaving 24 bases between. CDR1 SQVTM and CDR2 ANQGSEA come from the germline V gene. The CDR3 length is 15 residues. The CDR3 bases are TGCAGCGTCCCCCCGATGGACTCTGTCCTCGGTGAGCAGTTCTTC. It is translated as CSVPPMDSVLGEQFF.

The chain is built from TRBV5-1 and TRBJ2-7; 7 positions agree with TRBD2. The germline CDR1 and CDR2 sequences are SGHRS and YFSETQ. The trim removed 4 bases at V and 4 bases at J, leaving 8 bases unmatched. CDR3 length equals 14 residues. This CDR3 reads CASSTTGGRYEQYF. As DNA, the CDR3 is TGCGCCAGCAGCACGACGGGAGGACGTTACGAGCAGTACTTC.

In this sample, this clone turned up once. This chain connects TRBV2 to TRBJ2-3, with D hard to call. The CDR3 sequence is 13 residues long. V was shortened by 0 bases and J by 2 bases, with 3 bases between the two germline ends. Germline loops: CDR1 SNHLY, CDR2 FYNNEI. The chain's CDR3 is CASSEAPTDTQYF. The CDR3 nucleotides are TGTGCCAGCAGTGAAGCCCCCACAGATACGCAGTATTTT.

This chain joins TRBV28 and TRBJ2-7; D gene ambiguous. V lost 6 bases and J lost 1, with 22 bases in between. CDR1 MDHEN and CDR2 SYDVKM come from the germline V gene. This CDR3 comprises 17 residues. In DNA, the CDR3 is TGTGCCAGCAGCTCAGCTTCATGGGGAACTGTATCCTACGAGCAGTACTTC. This codes for CASSSASWGTVSYEQYF.

This chain links TRBV6-1 with TRBJ2-7, with D possibly matching TRBD2 (5 bases). Between the trimmed V and J ends, which lost 8 bases and 6 bases, there was a span of 20 bases. The CDR3 loop spans 14 amino acids. The germline V gene has CDR1 MNHNS and CDR2 SASEGT. The CDR3 is CASRGGRTYGEQYF. CDR3 nucleotide sequence: TGTGCCAGCCGCGGTGGGAGAACCTATGGCGAGCAGTACTTC.

To note about this clone: This sample also contains other DNA sequences that code for the same CDR3. This sequence joins TRBV9 and TRBJ2-7, with a tentative D call TRBD2 (6 bases). Trimming stripped 0 bases from V and 1 base from J, with 8 bases between. Germline V gives CDR1 SGDLS, CDR2 YYNGEE. This CDR3 has 14 amino acids. The CDR3 DNA is TGTGCCAGCAGCGTAGCGAGCGGGTCCTACGAGCAGTACTTC. Its protein product is CASSVASGSYEQYF. Full variable domain (missing parts from reference TRBV9 and TRBJ2-7): DSGVTQTPKHLITATGQRVTLRCSPRSGDLSVYWYQQSLDQGLQFLIQYYNGEERAKGNILERFSAQQFPDLHSELNLSSLELGDSALYFCASSVASGSYEQYFGPGTRLTVT.

This chain uses TRBV27 with TRBJ2-7, with 9 nucleotides matching TRBD1. J gave up 3 bases and V 6 bases, and 3 bases lay outside the gene matches. The CDR3 consists of 13 residues. Germline loops: CDR1 MNHEY, CDR2 SMNVEV (reference sequence). CDR3 bases: TGTGCCAGCAGAGACAGGGGGGGCTACGAGCAGTACTTC. Protein: CASRDRGGYEQYF.

The rearrangement links TRBV27 to TRBJ2-1, with TRBD1 matching over 10 bases. V dropped 8 bases and J dropped 3; count of bases not matched to a gene: 7. The CDR3 is 15 residues long. Germline V gene sequence: CDR1 MNHEY, CDR2 SMNVEV (reference sequence). The CDR3 reads CASSGRDRGYNEQFF. For the CDR3, the DNA is TGTGCCAGCTCCGGTCGGGACAGGGGCTACAATGAGCAGTTCTTC.

The chain is built from TRBV5-1 and TRBJ2-5, with 7 nucleotides matching TRBD2. This CDR3 spans 15 amino acids. V dropped 4 bases and J dropped 5; count of bases not matched to a gene: 11. CDR1 and CDR2 (germline): SGHRS, YFSETQ. CDR3 residues: CASSRGDGERETQYF. The CDR3 DNA reads as TGCGCCAGCAGCCGGGGGGACGGGGAGAGGGAGACCCAGTACTTC.

V usage is TRBV9 and J usage is TRBJ1-3, with TRBD1 matching over 7 bases. The V gene's germline CDR1 is SGDLS and CDR2 YYNGEE. J lost 0 bases, V lost 4 bases, and 10 bases had no gene match. This CDR3 is 17 amino acids long. The CDR3 coding sequence is TGTGCCAGCAGCCTAACAGACAGGGCACCCTCTGGAAACACCATATATTTT. This gives the protein CASSLTDRAPSGNTIYF.

The rearrangement links TRBV6-6 to TRBJ2-3; 7 bases are shared with TRBD2. From germline, CDR1 is MNHNY and CDR2 SVGAGI (reference sequence). The CDR3 is 16 amino acids. Unmatched junction bases numbered 7, after V lost 4 bases and J lost 0 bases. CDR3 nucleotides: TGTGCCAGCAGTTGGGCGGGGGAAGCTAGCACAGATACGCAGTATTTT. Amino acid sequence: CASSWAGEASTDTQYF.

The chain uses TRBV5-6 and TRBJ2-1; tentatively, D is TRBD2 (6 bases). There are 12 residues in the CDR3. The V and J ends lost 1 base and 10 bases respectively, with 9 bases between them. The V gene's germline CDR1 is SGHDT and CDR2 YYEEEE. CDR3 protein: CASSLIRGEQFF. DNA of the CDR3: TGTGCCAGCAGCTTGATCCGGGGGGAGCAGTTCTTC. Variable domain in full (rest from reference TRBV5-6 and TRBJ2-1): DAGVTQSPTHLIKTRGQQVTLRCSPKSGHDTVSWYQQALGQGPQFIFQYYEEEERQRGNFPDRFSGHQFPNYSSELNVNALLLGDSALYLCASSLIRGEQFFGPGTRLTVL.

The chain couples TRBV28 to TRBJ2-1; unclear D gene. CDR1 and CDR2 from the germline V gene are MDHEN and SYDVKM. The CDR3 sequence is 16 residues long. V shed 4 bases and J shed 1 base, with 14 bases lying between them. The CDR3 spells CASSSPGRRSYNEQFF. Here the CDR3 DNA reads TGTGCCAGCAGTTCCCCAGGACGGAGATCCTACAATGAGCAGTTCTTC.

This clone was recorded a few times. The chain joins TRBV9 to TRBJ2-3, with 11 bases that match TRBD2. Losses at the gene ends were 2 bases for V and 2 bases for J; bases not matched to a gene: 1. The CDR3 is 15 amino acids. CDR1 and CDR2 from the germline V gene are SGDLS and YYNGEE. This CDR3 reads CASSVGLAATDTQYF. CDR3 nucleotide sequence: TGTGCCAGCAGCGTGGGACTAGCGGCCACAGATACGCAGTATTTT.

Regarding this clone: The sample contains more than one DNA sequence encoding this CDR3. V and J are TRBV15 and TRBJ2-7, with a tentative D call TRBD2 (5 bases). Germline V gene sequence: CDR1 LNHNV, CDR2 YYDKDF (reference sequence). CDR3 length: 14 residues. The V gene lost 4 bases and the J gene lost 0 bases, with 10 bases spanning the gap. CDR3 loop: CATSNRGSSYEQYF. CDR3 in DNA: TGTGCCACCAGCAATCGGGGAAGCTCCTACGAGCAGTACTTC. Together with reference TRBV15 and TRBJ2-7, the CDR3 gives the full variable domain: DAMVIQNPRYQVTQFGKPVTLSCSQTLNHNVMYWYQQKSSQAPKLLFHYYDKDFNNEADTPDNFQSRRPNTSFCFLDIRSPGLGDTAMYLCATSNRGSSYEQYFGPGTRLTVT.

This chain joins TRBV5-5 and TRBJ2-2; TRBD1 matches at 9 bases. V shed 5 bases and J 0 bases; nucleotides not matched to a gene: 5. The CDR3 is 16 residues long. The germline CDR1 and CDR2 sequences are SGHKS and YYEKEE (reference sequence). The CDR3 DNA follows: TGTGCCAGCAGTTGGGACAGGGTGGCGAACACCGGGGAGCTGTTTTTT. It yields the protein CASSWDRVANTGELFF.

This chain connects TRBV10-3 to TRBJ2-1, with 8 positions matching TRBD2. Unmatched junction bases numbered 10, after V lost 10 bases and J lost 8 bases. The length of the CDR3 is 13 residues. CDR1 ENHRY and CDR2 SYGVKD come from the germline V gene. The CDR3 is CATVSGTGDEQFF. The CDR3 nucleotides are TGTGCCACCGTTAGCGGGACGGGCGATGAGCAGTTCTTC.

This clone has a single count. This chain uses TRBV28 with TRBJ1-4, with unresolved D. Trimming removed 4 bases from V and 0 bases from J, with 9 bases in between. CDR1 MDHEN and CDR2 SYDVKM come from the germline V gene. CDR3 size: 15 residues. CDR3 residues: CASSYLFPTNEKLFF. CDR3 DNA: TGTGCCAGCAGTTACCTTTTCCCAACTAATGAAAAACTGTTTTTT.

The chain employs TRBV13 and TRBJ2-7; D is unresolved. Germline lookup yields CDR1 PRHDT and CDR2 FYEKMQ (reference sequence). Trimming took 0 bases from V and 5 from J, leaving 5 bases between them. The CDR3 extends over 12 amino acids. The CDR3 reads CASSLGLDEQYF. The DNA for the CDR3 is TGTGCCAGCAGCTTAGGGTTGGACGAGCAGTACTTC.

V is TRBV5-4 and J is TRBJ1-2, with D tentatively TRBD1 (5 bases). V was clipped by 0 bases and J by 14 bases, with 17 bases between them. The length of the CDR3 is 13 residues. Germline V gene lookup returns CDR1 SGHNT and CDR2 YYREEE (reference sequence). DNA for the CDR3: TGTGCCAGCAGCTTGGGAGTAGGGACCGCGTGGACCTTC. Translated: CASSLGVGTAWTF.

The V gene is TRBV6-5, the J gene TRBJ2-7; D is unresolved. Trimming took off 2 bases at V and 3 bases at J, with 11 bases between the two ends. This CDR3 spans 14 amino acids. Germline V gene lookup returns CDR1 MNHEY and CDR2 SVGAGI. This CDR3 reads CASSYGLVGYEQYF. The CDR3 DNA is TGTGCCAGCAGTTACGGGCTAGTGGGCTACGAGCAGTACTTC.

The V call is TRBV5-1, the J call TRBJ2-1, with 15 positions matching TRBD2. Germline CDR1 SGHRS, CDR2 YFSETQ. J gave up 3 bases and V 4 bases, and 5 bases lay outside the gene matches. The CDR3 is made up of 17 amino acids. Here the CDR3 DNA reads TGCGCCAGCAGCCCGCCGGGACTAGCGGGAGGCTACAATGAGCAGTTCTTC. Translated, it gives CASSPPGLAGGYNEQFF.

The chain uses TRBV28 and TRBJ1-2; no clear D. Per the germline V gene, CDR1 is MDHEN and CDR2 is SYDVKM. The CDR3 has 12 amino acids. The V and J ends lost 7 bases and 5 bases respectively, with 11 bases between them. CDR3 nucleotide sequence: TGTGCCAGCATGGCAGAAGGGTATGGCTACACCTTC. Encoded protein: CASMAEGYGYTF.

V gene TRBV7-6 combines with J gene TRBJ2-1; 10 bases line up with TRBD2. This CDR3 is 18 amino acids long. Germline V lookup: CDR1 SGHVS, CDR2 FNYEAQ. With 0 bases clipped from V and 3 bases from J, the junction kept 8 bases outside the gene matches. As DNA, the CDR3 is TGTGCCAGCAGCTTAGCACCACCGGGACTAGCGTACTACAATGAGCAGTTCTTC. This translates into CASSLAPPGLAYYNEQFF.

The sample holds a few counts of this clone. In DNA form, the CDR3 reads TGTGCCAGCAGTGACGGGGGAATGGCTCAGCCCCAGCATTTT. It codes for CASSDGGMAQPQHF. The V and J genes are TRBV6-1 and TRBJ1-5; D may be TRBD1 (5 bases). The CDR3 sequence is 14 residues long. CDR1 MNHNS and CDR2 SASEGT come from the germline V gene. Trimming removed 3 bases from V and 6 bases from J, with 12 bases in between.

This chain links TRBV7-6 with TRBJ2-2; 8 nucleotides line up with TRBD2. J was trimmed by 4 bases and V by 3 bases; bases with no gene match: 4. The CDR3 spans 15 residues. The germline gives CDR1 SGHVS, CDR2 FNYEAQ. This chain's CDR3 is CASSFGRAVTGELFF. CDR3 DNA sequence: TGTGCCAGCAGCTTCGGGAGGGCGGTCACCGGGGAGCTGTTTTTT.